One sample yielded the 13 T cell receptor beta chains listed below, sequenced in a study of cytomegalovirus exposure and HLA in healthy donors. The PCR ran on 60 Vbeta and 13 Jbeta primers. Here immunoSEQ multiplex PCR was the method, and the copy in TCRdb shows in-frame clones only, minus some. The sample has some 200,000 clones, over 70% seen once. The sequencing input was PBMCs. The receptors originated from a man aged 45-65 years in good health and CMV-seronegative.

A single count supports this clone. This rearrangement joins TRBV5-1 to TRBJ1-4; D is undetermined. The CDR3 consists of 14 residues. V lost 0 bases and J lost 5, with 8 bases in between. Germline CDR1 reads SGHRS; CDR2 reads YFSETQ. In DNA form, the CDR3 reads TGCGCCAGCAGCTTGGAATTAGCAAATGAAAAACTGTTTTTT. Translation gives CASSLELANEKLFF.

The rearrangement links TRBV4-2 to TRBJ2-5, with TRBD2 identical over 8 bases. V lost 4 bases to trimming and J lost 1 base; unmatched junction nucleotides: 5. Germline assignment: CDR1 LGHNA and CDR2 YNFKEQ. CDR3 length equals 15 residues. CDR3 nucleotides: TGTGCCAGCAGCCGGGCGGGGGGTCCCCAAGAGACCCAGTACTTC. Translated, it gives CASSRAGGPQETQYF.

This chain links TRBV4-1 with TRBJ2-1; 8 bases match TRBD2. The CDR3 is 18 residues long. V dropped 1 base and J dropped 8; count of bases not matched to a gene: 16. Germline V lookup: CDR1 MGHRA, CDR2 YSYEKL. The CDR3 DNA is TGCGCCAGCAGCCAAGTGGAGGGAAGCGGGGGTTGGTTCGATGAGCAGTTCTTC. It encodes CASSQVEGSGGWFDEQFF.

The V and J genes are TRBV7-3 and TRBJ1-3; D is unresolved. V was shortened by 6 bases and J by 2 bases, with 8 bases between the two germline ends. Germline lookup yields CDR1 SGHTA and CDR2 FQGTGA. The CDR3 totals 13 residues. The DNA of the CDR3 is TGTGCCAGCAGTCCAGGAACTGGAAACACCATATATTTT. As protein: CASSPGTGNTIYF.

J is TRBJ1-6 and V is TRBV6-5; D is possibly TRBD1 (5 bases). CDR1 and CDR2 from the germline V gene are MNHEY and SVGAGI. There are 15 residues in the CDR3. Trimming pared 6 bases from V and 7 bases from J, leaving 16 bases between. In DNA form, the CDR3 reads TGTGCCAGCAGCCCCGTTCTAGGGGTGAATTCACCCCTCCACTTT. Translation: CASSPVLGVNSPLHF.

The gene calls are TRBV9 and TRBJ2-6, with 8 nucleotides matching TRBD2. CDR3 length: 17 amino acids. V was clipped by 4 bases and J by 0 bases; unmatched bases: 6. The germline gives CDR1 SGDLS, CDR2 YYNGEE. The CDR3 protein is CASSRRGGRSGANVLTF. CDR3 nucleotides: TGTGCCAGCAGCCGCCGGGGGGGCCGCTCTGGGGCCAACGTCCTGACTTTC.

The chain joins TRBV7-9 to TRBJ2-1, with TRBD1 matching over 9 bases. This CDR3 has 14 residues. V was pared by 3 bases and J by 5 bases, with 2 bases of the junction left unmatched. The germline gives CDR1 SEHNR, CDR2 FQNEAQ (reference sequence). CDR3 amino acids: CASSFGTGNNEQFF. DNA for the CDR3: TGTGCCAGCAGCTTCGGGACAGGGAACAATGAGCAGTTCTTC.

This chain links TRBV7-8 with TRBJ1-5; weak D call: TRBD1 (6 bases). CDR1 is SGHVS and CDR2 is FQNEAQ in the germline V gene. This CDR3 is built from 14 residues. V dropped 2 bases and J dropped 4 bases, with 9 bases sitting between them. CDR3 region: CASSLRTVNQPQHF. For the CDR3, the DNA is TGTGCCAGCAGCTTAAGGACAGTGAATCAGCCCCAGCATTTT. Complete variable domain (other parts from reference TRBV7-8 and TRBJ1-5): GAGVSQSPRYKVAKRGQDVALRCDPISGHVSLFWYQQALGQGPEFLTYFQNEAQLDKSGLPSDRFFAERPEGSVSTLKIQRTQQEDSAVYLCASSLRTVNQPQHFGDGTRLSIL.

This chain links TRBV11-3 with TRBJ2-1, with 8 bases fitting TRBD1. CDR3 length equals 15 residues. From germline, CDR1 is SGHNT and CDR2 YENEEA. V was clipped by 5 bases and J by 4 bases; unmatched bases: 7. The CDR3 sequence: CASSQGTGKYNEQFF. The DNA of the CDR3 is TGTGCCAGCAGCCAAGGGACAGGCAAATACAATGAGCAGTTCTTC. The full variable domain, its missing parts supplied by reference TRBV11-3 and TRBJ2-1, is EAGVVQSPRYKIIEKKQPVAFWCNPISGHNTLYWYLQNLGQGPELLIRYENEEAVDDSQLPKDRFSAERLKGVDSTLKIQPAELGDSAVYLCASSQGTGKYNEQFFGPGTRLTVL.

The chain joins TRBV5-1 to TRBJ1-6; 11 bases map to TRBD1. Germline-derived CDR1 and CDR2 are SGHRS and YFSETQ. The CDR3 length is 14 residues. The V segment lost 2 bases and the J segment 10 bases; nucleotides outside the gene matches: 2. CDR3 coding DNA: TGCGCCAGCAGCTTCGGGACAGGGGGATCACCCCTCCACTTT. Encoded protein: CASSFGTGGSPLHF. The entire variable domain, with the rest obtained from reference TRBV5-1 and TRBJ1-6, is as follows: KAGVTQTPRYLIKTRGQQVTLSCSPISGHRSVSWYQQTPGQGLQFLFEYFSETQRNKGNFPGRFSGRQFSNSRSEMNVSTLELGDSALYLCASSFGTGGSPLHFGNGTRLTVT.

The chain couples TRBV7-6 to TRBJ2-3; TRBD1 agrees at 7 bases. CDR3 length equals 16 residues. Germline V gives CDR1 SGHVS, CDR2 FNYEAQ. V lost 5 bases, J lost 3 bases, and 11 bases stayed unmatched. The CDR3 region is CASSLLTGKGTDTQYF. CDR3 nucleotide sequence: TGTGCCAGCAGCCTTTTGACAGGGAAAGGAACAGATACGCAGTATTTT.

The chain couples TRBV7-9 to TRBJ2-7; D uncertain. Germline-derived CDR1 and CDR2 are SEHNR and FQNEAQ (reference sequence). This CDR3 spans 11 amino acids. V lost 4 bases and J 6 bases, leaving 7 bases between the germline ends. This chain's CDR3 is CASSSFSEQYF. The CDR3 DNA follows: TGTGCCAGCAGCTCCTTTTCCGAGCAGTACTTC.

In this sample, this clone turned up once. This chain links TRBV18 with TRBJ1-1; D unclear. The CDR3 length is 12 residues. Trimming removed 0 bases at V and 8 bases at J, with 7 bases between. The V gene's germline CDR1 is KGHSH and CDR2 LQKENI. CDR3 residues: CASSPPRGEAFF. CDR3 DNA: TGTGCCAGCTCACCACCACGAGGGGAAGCTTTCTTT.